This entry lists 29 T cell receptor beta chains sequenced from one sample in a study of patients and donors after allogeneic stem cell transplantation. One entry per CDR3 protein, called by TCRdb with MiXCR from the RT-PCR reads. The top ten hold 5.5% to 6.5% of the sample, which has about 960,000 distinct CDR3 sequences, approximately 19% seen once. Sequencing was performed on blood, either unsorted or a sorted T cell fraction (not recorded which). The source of these receptors is a human donor who was either an allogeneic HSCT recipient or a stem cell or donor lymphocyte infusion donor (not recorded which). It is not recorded whose cells these are; they may come from a transplant donor.

This clonotype has more than one count but fewer than ten. This chain joins TRBV6-5 and TRBJ1-3; D is unresolved. The V end lost 10 bases, the J end lost 6 bases, and 10 bases lay between the germline ends. The length of the CDR3 is 11 residues. Germline V CDR1 and CDR2: MNHEY, SVGAGI. The chain's CDR3 is CATARANTIYF. The CDR3 DNA follows: TGTGCCACAGCACGAGCAAACACCATATATTTT.

The chain links TRBV7-6 to TRBJ2-2, with 9 bases matching TRBD2. The germline V gene has CDR1 SGHVS and CDR2 FNYEAQ. J gave up 2 bases and V 0 bases, and 7 bases lay outside the gene matches. CDR3 length: 18 amino acids. CDR3 amino acids: CASSLAPSGASNTGELFF. CDR3 sequence (DNA): TGTGCCAGCAGCTTAGCCCCTAGCGGGGCCTCCAACACCGGGGAGCTGTTTTTT.

The V call is TRBV7-8, the J call TRBJ1-5; D is perhaps TRBD1 (6 bases). V lost 5 bases and J 3 bases, leaving 17 bases between the germline ends. Germline lookup yields CDR1 SGHVS and CDR2 FQNEAQ. The CDR3 runs 16 residues. The CDR3 coding sequence is TGTGCCAGCAGCCAGGACAGCCAGGCCCTCAATCAGCCCCAGCATTTT. This codes for CASSQDSQALNQPQHF.

The V call is TRBV9, the J call TRBJ2-4; D remains ambiguous. V lost 1 base to trimming and J lost 9 bases, with 20 bases between them. Germline V gene data show CDR1 as SGDLS and CDR2 as YYNGEE. This CDR3 region has 16 residues. Written as DNA, the CDR3 is TGTGCCAGCAGCGTAACCCCAACCACTAAGGGTGTCATTCAGTACTTC. Residues: CASSVTPTTKGVIQYF.

V and J are TRBV29-1 and TRBJ1-2, with D maybe TRBD1 (6 bases). CDR3 size: 14 residues. The V end was cut by 4 bases, the J end by 2 bases, with 14 bases between. The germline CDR1 and CDR2 sequences are SQVTM and ANQGSEA. CDR3 in amino acids: CSVVGGGANYGYTF. The DNA for the CDR3 is TGCAGCGTTGTGGGTGGGGGGGCCAACTATGGCTACACCTTC.

This clonotype was seen a few times. The chain combines TRBV30 with TRBJ1-6, with D perhaps matching TRBD1 (5 bases). Per the germline V gene, CDR1 is GTSNPN and CDR2 is SVGIG (reference sequence). This CDR3 is built from 17 residues. Trimming shortened V by 3 bases and J by 6 bases, and 21 bases separated the two germline ends. The CDR3 nucleotides read TGTGCCTGGAGGGGCGGATCGTCGGGGCCTTCTAATTCACCCCTCCACTTT. It specifies CAWRGGSSGPSNSPLHF.

J is TRBJ2-3 and V is TRBV4-1; D perhaps matches TRBD1 (5 bases). Germline CDR1 is MGHRA and CDR2 is YSYEKL. The CDR3 contains 15 residues. With 5 bases removed from V and 0 bases from J, the gap between germline ends came to 12 bases. CDR3 residues: CASSLTVTSTDTQYF. CDR3 nucleotides: TGCGCCAGCAGCTTGACAGTTACTAGCACAGATACGCAGTATTTT.

The V call is TRBV7-6, the J call TRBJ1-4, with TRBD1 as a possible D gene (6 bases). CDR3 length equals 17 residues. The germline V and J ends were trimmed by 5 bases and 4 bases, with 20 bases remaining between them. The germline V gene has CDR1 SGHVS and CDR2 FNYEAQ. The CDR3 sequence: CASSDGQRAGINEKLFF. The CDR3 DNA reads TGTGCCAGCAGCGACGGACAGCGCGCAGGGATTAATGAAAAACTGTTTTTT.

This clonotype was recorded many times. The chain recombines TRBV4-1 with TRBJ2-2, with a tentative D call TRBD2 (5 bases). Germline loops: CDR1 MGHRA, CDR2 YSYEKL. The CDR3 is 16 amino acids. The ends were cut back, 5 bases at V and 3 bases at J, with 16 bases in the middle. CDR3 amino acids: CASSTNPGVYTGELFF. The CDR3 nucleotides are TGCGCCAGCAGCACTAACCCCGGGGTCTACACCGGGGAGCTGTTTTTT.

This rearrangement joins TRBV6-1 to TRBJ2-7; 7 bases match TRBD2. V lost 6 bases to trimming and J lost 0 bases; unmatched junction nucleotides: 5. Per germline, CDR1 MNHNS and CDR2 SASEGT. The CDR3 totals 14 residues. The CDR3 DNA reads TGTGCCAGCAGAGCGGGGAAAAGCTCCTACGAGCAGTACTTC. Amino acid sequence: CASRAGKSSYEQYF.

The chain links TRBV7-8 to TRBJ2-5, with 8 bases lining up with TRBD2. After removal of 5 bases from V and 4 bases from J, the junction contained 15 bases not matched to a gene. This CDR3 contains 17 residues. The germline CDR1 and CDR2 sequences are SGHVS and FQNEAQ. As DNA, the CDR3 is TGTGCCAGCAGCGCGACTTCGGGGGGGGCGCCGGGAGAGACCCAGTACTTC. Translating gives CASSATSGGAPGETQYF.

This clonotype was seen only a few times. The rearrangement links TRBV24-1 to TRBJ2-3; 10 nucleotides align to TRBD1. With V trimmed by 3 bases and J by 3 bases, 17 bases remained unmatched. The germline V gene has CDR1 KGHDR and CDR2 SFDVKD. The CDR3 sequence is 20 residues long. DNA for the CDR3: TGTGCCACCAGTGATCCAATACAGTTGACAGGGGGCATTTGGACAGATACGCAGTATTTT. Translation gives CATSDPIQLTGGIWTDTQYF.

This clonotype occurred many times. J is TRBJ1-4 and V is TRBV12-3 or TRBV12-4, with TRBD1 as a possible D gene (5 bases). There are 14 residues in the CDR3. Trimming left V 7 bases short and J 8 bases short, with 17 bases between. CDR3 protein: CASTGAYRREKLFF. CDR3 nucleotide sequence: TGTGCCAGCACCGGGGCCTACCGACGGGAAAAACTGTTTTTT.

V usage is TRBV5-6 and J usage is TRBJ2-7, with TRBD1 identical over 9 bases. Germline loops: CDR1 SGHDT, CDR2 YYEEEE. This CDR3 has 14 amino acids. Trimming took 3 bases from V and 7 from J; bases not matched to a gene: 8. The CDR3 sequence: CASSSGDREEEQYF. CDR3 sequence (DNA): TGTGCCAGCAGCTCGGGGGACAGGGAAGAGGAGCAGTACTTC.

Here the CDR3 reads CSASLGSGTYNEQFF. CDR3 in DNA: TGCAGTGCTAGCCTCGGCTCGGGAACCTACAATGAGCAGTTCTTC. This chain connects TRBV20-1 to TRBJ2-1; a possible D gene is TRBD2 (5 bases). V lost 3 bases and J lost 2, with 14 bases in between. Germline V CDR1 and CDR2: DFQATT, SNEGSKA (reference sequence). The CDR3 length is 15 residues.

This clonotype occurred a few times. V is TRBV25-1 and J is TRBJ1-1; D perhaps matches TRBD1 (5 bases). V lost 11 bases and J 8 bases, leaving 27 bases between the germline ends. Germline CDR1 MGHDK, CDR2 SYGVNS. This CDR3 spans 15 amino acids. CDR3 protein: CALAPPHRQTEEAFF. CDR3 in DNA: TGTGCCCTAGCTCCACCTCACCGACAGACAGAAGAAGCTTTCTTT.

The chain carries TRBV5-1 and TRBJ2-3; D may be TRBD2 (6 bases). Germline CDR1 reads SGHRS; CDR2 reads YFSETQ. Trimming pared 1 base from V and 1 base from J, leaving 13 bases between. CDR3 length: 16 residues. CDR3 sequence reads: CASSLMVGGGTDTQYF. CDR3 nucleotides: TGCGCCAGCAGCTTGATGGTGGGAGGCGGCACAGATACGCAGTATTTT.

This clonotype was seen a handful of times. This chain links TRBV5-1 with TRBJ2-2; TRBD1 aligns across 7 bases. Germline V gives CDR1 SGHRS, CDR2 YFSETQ. This CDR3 comprises 15 residues. J gave up 4 bases and V 4 bases, and 7 bases lay outside the gene matches. Here the CDR3 reads CASSLLGQLTGELFF. CDR3 DNA: TGCGCCAGCAGCCTGCTGGGACAGCTCACCGGGGAGCTGTTTTTT.

This clonotype appeared many times. The rearrangement links TRBV5-1 to TRBJ2-7, with 8 bases lining up with TRBD1. The CDR3 has 13 residues. The V segment lost 0 bases and the J segment 6 bases; nucleotides outside the gene matches: 2. Germline CDR1 is SGHRS and CDR2 is YFSETQ. In DNA form, the CDR3 reads TGCGCCAGCAGCTTGGGGACAGGGCTCGAGCAGTACTTC. This encodes CASSLGTGLEQYF.

This clonotype was detected a few times. The chain has TRBV24-1 and TRBJ2-2; no reliable D call. The CDR3 contains 12 residues. CDR1 KGHDR and CDR2 SFDVKD come from the germline V gene. The germline V and J ends were trimmed by 2 bases and 3 bases, with 0 bases remaining between them. The CDR3 loop reads CATSDYTGELFF. The CDR3, as DNA: TGTGCCACCAGTGATTACACCGGGGAGCTGTTTTTT.

This clonotype was seen a handful of times. The rearrangement links TRBV3-1 to TRBJ1-2; D unclear. The V end lost 0 bases, the J end lost 4 bases, and 15 bases lay between the germline ends. The length of the CDR3 is 16 residues. Germline CDR1 and CDR2: LGHDT and YNNKEL (reference sequence). The CDR3 is CASSQEIGRTFYGYTF. In DNA form, the CDR3 reads TGTGCCAGCAGCCAAGAAATAGGGCGCACATTCTATGGCTACACCTTC.

There are a few counts of this clonotype. The V and J genes are TRBV5-1 and TRBJ2-6, with D hard to call. The V end was cut by 0 bases, the J end by 2 bases, with 9 bases between. The germline V gene has CDR1 SGHRS and CDR2 YFSETQ. This CDR3 comprises 16 residues. The CDR3 loop reads CASSLDGYAGANVLTF. The CDR3 DNA sequence: TGCGCCAGCAGCTTGGATGGGTACGCTGGGGCCAACGTCCTGACTTTC.

The chain has TRBV4-3 and TRBJ2-7; D unclear. V lost 0 bases and J lost 2, with 8 bases in between. The CDR3 loop spans 14 amino acids. CDR1 is LGHNA and CDR2 is YSLEER in the germline V gene. The CDR3 bases are TGCGCCAGCAGCCAAGATTGGGGTACCTACGAGCAGTACTTC. It encodes CASSQDWGTYEQYF.

This clonotype has just a few counts. This chain uses TRBV10-3 with TRBJ2-7; no clear D gene. The CDR3 length is 12 residues. CDR1 is ENHRY, CDR2 SYGVKD, per germline. V was trimmed by 7 bases and J by 0 bases, leaving 7 bases between them. The CDR3 reads CAIIQTSYEQYF. As DNA, the CDR3 is TGTGCCATCATACAGACCTCCTACGAGCAGTACTTC.

There are many counts of this clonotype. The CDR3 nucleotides are TGTGCCAGCAGTTATAGAGGACTAATCACAGATACGCAGTATTTT. Protein product: CASSYRGLITDTQYF. This chain uses TRBV6-5 with TRBJ2-3; tentative D call: TRBD2 (6 bases). This CDR3 comprises 15 residues. In germline, CDR1 is MNHEY, CDR2 SVGAGI. Trimming left V 3 bases short and J 2 bases short, with 12 bases between.

The V gene is TRBV20-1, the J gene TRBJ2-1; 14 bases agree with TRBD2. The CDR3 runs to 16 residues. Germline V lookup: CDR1 DFQATT, CDR2 SNEGSKA (reference sequence). With 5 bases clipped from V and 4 bases from J, the junction kept 7 bases outside the gene matches. The CDR3 nucleotides are TGCAGTGCTTCGTGGACTAGCGGGGGGCTTTACAATGAGCAGTTCTTC. Protein sequence: CSASWTSGGLYNEQFF.

This clonotype was observed at least ten times. This chain links TRBV29-1 with TRBJ2-7, with 7 bases aligning to TRBD1. In germline, CDR1 is SQVTM, CDR2 ANQGSEA. This CDR3 is 12 amino acids long. With 4 bases clipped from V and 2 bases from J, the junction kept 2 bases outside the gene matches. CDR3 region: CSVGDRTYEQYF. The CDR3 DNA follows: TGCAGCGTTGGGGACAGAACCTACGAGCAGTACTTC.

This clonotype was recorded a few times. The CDR3 loop reads CASSLSRTVQYGYTF. DNA of the CDR3: TGTGCCAGCAGCTTGTCCCGGACCGTGCAGTATGGCTACACCTTC. The chain links TRBV5-4 to TRBJ1-2; D is uncertain. Per germline, CDR1 SGHNT and CDR2 YYREEE (reference sequence). V lost 1 base to trimming and J lost 5 bases, with 15 bases between them. The CDR3 runs to 15 residues.

At least ten counts were recorded for this clonotype. The gene calls are TRBV12-3 or TRBV12-4 and TRBJ1-1; unclear D gene. This CDR3 has 14 amino acids. Trimming left V 2 bases short and J 1 base short, with 8 bases between. CDR3 bases: TGTGCCAGCAGTTTAAGGTGGGGGAACACTGAAGCTTTCTTT. Its translation: CASSLRWGNTEAFF.